The present entry profiles one TCR beta chain with its context. Its antigen is currently not known. The record has no base qualities; no much larger clone is one base away. The entry originates in a study of shared clonotypes between healthy human individuals (dated by TCRdb to about 2020). Concerning the study at large: The cohort comprised a couple of women and three men aged 18 to 49 years. Each donor's leukapheresis produced roughly between roughly 0.85 and 10 billion PBMCs. To estimate repertoire size and how much clonotypes are shared between individuals, the study performed deep sequencing of blood TCR repertoires from a handful of healthy adults. Libraries were prepared and TCR repertoires were sequenced by different laboratories using diverse techniques, in order to increase sequencing depth and limit assay-specific biases. For each donor, CD4 naive and CD4 memory were each run on three plates, CD8 naive on two plates, and CD8 memory on one plate.

TCR CDR3 regions were amplified from genomic DNA by multiplex PCR using the deep immunoSEQ assay. Extracted genomic DNA from each cell subset was spread evenly across all wells of several immunoSEQ 96-well plates, with each plate serving as a replicate. For sorted subsets, approximately 210 ng of genomic DNA, equivalent to 30,000 or so T cell genomes, went into each replicate PCR. Purified libraries were measured with a Qubit 3.0 fluorometer, size-checked on a Bioanalyzer 2100, and measured again with the KAPA Library Quantification kit. Every immunoSEQ 96-well plate was sequenced on a separate single-read 150-cycle Illumina NextSeq 550 flow cell. The original pipeline was this. The immunoSEQ output contained only junctional sequences without quality scores, so filtering could not match that applied to full-length reads. Sequences were annotated with PyIR, a Python wrapper for IgBLAST v1.9, and V/J genes and CDR3 were assigned using IMGT germline references. Reads with weak V/J assignments (E-value above 1e-6), missing CDR3, stop codons, out-of-frame junctions, or ambiguous translated residues were removed. A V3J clonotype was defined by an identical inferred V gene, J gene, and CDR3 amino acid sequence. Percentage overlap between repertoires was calculated by dividing the number of shared unique clonotypes by the size of the smaller repertoire. RTK rarefaction, the Chao1 estimator, and Recon v2.1 estimates of unobserved clonotypes were used to assess repertoire richness. Generation probabilities were computed with OLGA for all TCRbeta clonotypes obtained by the gDNA method from a few donors. Entries here come from immuneACCESS through TCRdb and include only in-frame sequences with V and J called. Some clones fail to appear in such tables; in the studies checked, an unresolved V gene covers under half of the shortfall, and the cause of the remainder is unknown. The DNA was the basis for D and trimming; V, J and clone size are from that table. The sample table holds about 2.3 million clones, of which more than 85% were seen once. Under 0.45% of the sample is held by the ten biggest clonotypes.

The paper as a whole reports these results and caveats: Compared with non-shared clonotypes, clonotypes shared by all four sorted-subset donors had higher generation probabilities. Pairwise subsampling led to the expectation that sequencing depth would affect the degree of clonotype sharing among donors. When four donors were compared, the shared fraction of clonotypes was around 4.6% for naive CD4, over 3% for naive CD8, 2% to 2.5% for memory CD4, and 0.3% to 0.5% for memory CD8. The small number of donors limited the genetic and exposure-history diversity represented. Naive subsets generally had larger estimated clonotype richness than memory subsets. Sampling was restricted to blood, and TCR repertoires in tissues likely differ from the TCR repertoires found in blood. Rarefaction of sorted-subset datasets indicated incomplete sequencing despite the large sequencing depth.

The donors were healthy, HIV-negative adults with no recently reported acute infections or vaccinations. Every donor was a Caucasian adult residing in Nashville, Tennessee, USA. CD4+ T cells were enriched by magnetic negative selection; naive cells were then positively selected on CD45RA, and the negative fraction formed the memory subset. After blood collection by leukapheresis, PBMCs were isolated using Ficoll-Histopaque density gradient centrifugation and then cryopreserved in the vapor phase of liquid nitrogen. Analytical flow cytometry was used to check the purity and quantity of each magnetically sorted T cell population. Genomic DNA was isolated from every sorted fraction and measured by UV absorbance on a Nanodrop 2000c. The trim is 4 bases for V and 0 bases for J, with a gap of 15 bases between the germline ends. There are 16 amino acids in the CDR3, from cysteine to phenylalanine inclusive. Kept here is only the CDR3 DNA, which spans 48 bases and is read in frame from base 1. CDR1 SGHAT and CDR2 FQNNGV were looked up in the germline V gene.

Sequences were obtained from naive CD4+ T cells from PBMCs. The cell subset or site label for this specimen denotes: CD45RA+ positively selected. This TCR was sampled from a young man in good health. Some clones in this sample may be carry-over from other donors' samples. The V and J segments used are TRBV11-2 and TRBJ1-1; possibly the D gene is TRBD1, per 6 matching bases. The sequenced DNA is TGTGCCAGCAGCTCCATACGGGGGGCCATGAACACTGAAGCTTTCTTT. Translated, it gives CASSSIRGAMNTEAFF.